The 32 T cell receptor beta chains below all came from one sample that was sequenced in a study of control samples from healthy donors and cancer patients. Profiled with immunoSEQ multiplex PCR; TCRdb holds only in-frame clones, not every one. The sample holds over 150,000 clones, over 85% seen once. Sequenced: blood. These receptors all come from a young man in good health.

This chain links TRBV5-1 with TRBJ2-3, with 7 bases fitting TRBD1. The V gene's germline CDR1 is SGHRS and CDR2 YFSETQ. There are 14 residues in the CDR3. With 4 bases clipped from V and 5 bases from J, the junction kept 7 bases outside the gene matches. CDR3 in DNA: TGCGCCAGCAGCGCCGGGACAGAGGGAGATACGCAGTATTTT. This codes for CASSAGTEGDTQYF.

V usage is TRBV12-5 and J usage is TRBJ2-2; D not certain. Germline loops: CDR1 LGHNT, CDR2 FRNRAP. The CDR3 has 17 amino acids. V lost 0 bases, J lost 1 base, and 12 bases lay in between. CDR3 sequence reads: CASGLVLGPENTGELFF. CDR3 DNA sequence: TGTGCTAGTGGTTTGGTACTCGGGCCAGAGAACACCGGGGAGCTGTTTTTT.

V gene TRBV12-3 or TRBV12-4 combines with J gene TRBJ1-1, with D possibly matching TRBD1 (6 bases). The V end lost 7 bases, the J end lost 4 bases, and 10 bases lay between the germline ends. The CDR3 contains 12 residues. The CDR3 here is CASTIRGTEAFF. CDR3 coding DNA: TGTGCCAGCACCATCAGGGGCACTGAAGCTTTCTTT.

The chain uses TRBV3-1 (or the pseudogene TRBV3-2) and TRBJ1-1, with 9 bases lining up with TRBD1. Germline V gene data show CDR1 as LGHDT and CDR2 as YNNKEL (reference sequence). The V segment lost 0 bases and the J segment 3 bases; nucleotides outside the gene matches: 11. The CDR3 contains 18 residues. The CDR3 protein is CASSQETRQGVQDTEAFF. CDR3 DNA sequence: TGTGCCAGCAGCCAAGAGACTAGACAGGGGGTGCAGGACACTGAAGCTTTCTTT.

This sequence joins TRBV12-3 or TRBV12-4 and TRBJ2-1, with D uncertain. The CDR3 has 13 residues. The germline V and J ends were trimmed by 3 bases and 15 bases, with 18 bases remaining between them. CDR3 amino acids: CASSLSLGNSRFF. CDR3 sequence (DNA): TGTGCCAGCAGTTTGTCCCTAGGGAACTCTCGGTTCTTC.

V and J are TRBV5-1 and TRBJ2-7, with TRBD2 matching over 9 bases. Germline-derived CDR1 and CDR2 are SGHRS and YFSETQ. V was clipped by 0 bases and J by 2 bases; unmatched bases: 3. There are 15 residues in the CDR3. CDR3 coding DNA: TGCGCCAGCAGCTTGGGCGGGGGGGCTACCTACGAGCAGTACTTC. Protein product: CASSLGGGATYEQYF.

V is TRBV5-1 and J is TRBJ1-4, with D possibly matching TRBD1 (6 bases). The ends were cut back, 2 bases at V and 9 bases at J, with 17 bases in the middle. Germline CDR1 SGHRS, CDR2 YFSETQ. The CDR3 spans 15 residues. DNA for the CDR3: TGCGCCAGCAGCTTATCCAGGGGCCCAGGGCAAAAACTGTTTTTT. Translated: CASSLSRGPGQKLFF.

CDR3: CASEGQRNTIYF. The CDR3 coding sequence is TGTGCCAGTGAGGGACAGAGAAACACCATATATTTT. The V and J genes are TRBV28 and TRBJ1-3; TRBD1 matches 7 bases. The germline gives CDR1 MDHEN, CDR2 SYDVKM. The CDR3 spans 12 residues. V lost 9 bases to trimming and J lost 5 bases; unmatched junction nucleotides: 4.

V and J are TRBV21-1 and TRBJ1-2; TRBD1, as called in the table, went unchecked against the DNA. TRBV21-1 is flagged as a pseudogene. CDR3 length: 12 residues. The CDR3 nucleotides are TGTGCCAGCGGATACAGGGTGAGAGGCTACACCTTC. Translating gives CASGYRVRGYTF.

The chain links TRBV2 to TRBJ1-6; D unresolved. This CDR3 is 16 amino acids long. V lost 9 bases to trimming and J lost 0 bases, with 15 bases between them. The germline V gene has CDR1 SNHLY and CDR2 FYNNEI. This chain's CDR3 is CASIGRSSSYNSPLHF. The CDR3 DNA reads TGTGCCAGTATTGGGAGGAGCAGCTCCTATAATTCACCCCTCCACTTT.

Worth noting for this clone: Other DNA sequences in this specimen translate into the identical CDR3. The J gene is TRBJ2-1, the V gene TRBV5-1; D perhaps matches TRBD1 (7 bases). CDR3 length: 16 residues. V was cut by 3 bases and J by 7 bases, with 20 bases left in between. Germline V gene sequence: CDR1 SGHRS, CDR2 YFSETQ. CDR3 sequence (DNA): TGCGCCAGCAGCTCGGGTCAGGGGGGCCAAGGAAATGAGCAGTTCTTC. It is translated as CASSSGQGGQGNEQFF.

The chain recombines TRBV19 with TRBJ2-6; D not resolved. The ends were cut back, 8 bases at V and 1 base at J, with 9 bases in the middle. The CDR3 sequence is 14 residues long. The germline CDR1 and CDR2 sequences are LNHDA and SQIVND (reference sequence). In DNA, the CDR3 is TGTGCCAGTTCCCAGGAGTCTGGGGCCAACGTCCTGACTTTC. This encodes CASSQESGANVLTF.

The V gene is TRBV7-7, the J gene TRBJ2-5; 11 positions agree with TRBD2. V shed 4 bases and J 1 base; nucleotides not matched to a gene: 2. The CDR3 consists of 15 residues. The V gene's germline CDR1 is SSHAT and CDR2 FNYEAQ (reference sequence). CDR3: CASSSTSGAQETQYF. As DNA, the CDR3 is TGTGCCAGCAGCTCGACTAGCGGGGCCCAAGAGACCCAGTACTTC.

This clone was counted once. The CDR3 DNA reads TGTGCCAGTACCCTCGGGCGGGGGCCGTATGGCTACACCTTC. Protein: CASTLGRGPYGYTF. This sequence joins TRBV19 and TRBJ1-2, with D possibly matching TRBD1 (6 bases). The CDR3 sequence is 14 residues long. Germline-derived CDR1 and CDR2 are LNHDA and SQIVND (reference sequence). V gave up 7 bases and J gave up 5 bases, with 17 bases separating them. The full variable domain, completed using reference TRBV19 and TRBJ1-2, is DGGITQSPKYLFRKEGQNVTLSCEQNLNHDAMYWYRQDPGQGLRLIYYSQIVNDFQKGDIAEGYSVSREKKESFPLTVTSAQKNPTAFYLCASTLGRGPYGYTFGSGTRLTVV.

The chain uses TRBV7-2 and TRBJ2-5; 8 bases are a match to TRBD2. Germline-derived CDR1 and CDR2 are SGHTA and FQGNSA. CDR3 size: 14 residues. V shed 5 bases and J 3 bases; nucleotides not matched to a gene: 5. CDR3 nucleotides: TGTGCCAGCAGCCAATTAGCGGGGAAAGAGACCCAGTACTTC. This sequence encodes CASSQLAGKETQYF.

The chain couples TRBV6-6 to TRBJ1-4, with D tentatively TRBD1 (6 bases). This CDR3 has 15 residues. In germline, CDR1 is MNHNY, CDR2 SVGAGI (reference sequence). V was pared by 7 bases and J by 4 bases, with 16 bases between. The CDR3 is CASTNPQGDNEKLFF. The CDR3 DNA sequence: TGTGCCAGCACCAACCCACAGGGTGATAATGAAAAACTGTTTTTT.

For the CDR3, the DNA is TGCGCCAGCAGCTTAGGTAGCGCGGCCTACGAGCAGTACTTC. As protein: CASSLGSAAYEQYF. This rearrangement joins TRBV5-1 to TRBJ2-7; tentatively, D is TRBD2 (5 bases). The CDR3 consists of 14 residues. Germline assignment: CDR1 SGHRS and CDR2 YFSETQ. Trimming removed 2 bases at V and 2 bases at J, with 11 bases between.

The chain combines TRBV5-1 with TRBJ2-1; 16 positions match TRBD2. CDR3 length equals 20 residues. Germline V CDR1 and CDR2: SGHRS, YFSETQ. V gave up 3 bases and J gave up 14 bases; unmatched junction bases: 23. CDR3 sequence (DNA): TGCGCCAGCAGCTCGATATATTACTCCGGGACTAGCGGGGGGGCCTATCGAGAGTTCTTC. Translated: CASSSIYYSGTSGGAYREFF.

The chain links TRBV6-2 or TRBV6-3 to TRBJ1-3; D perhaps matches TRBD1 (5 bases). Germline V lookup: CDR1 MNHEY, CDR2 SVGEGT. The CDR3 runs 15 residues. The germline V and J ends were trimmed by 3 bases and 3 bases, with 12 bases remaining between them. CDR3 bases: TGTGCCAGCAGTTATGGGGCAGCTCGTGGAAACACCATATATTTT. It specifies CASSYGAARGNTIYF.

The chain combines TRBV12-3 or TRBV12-4 with TRBJ2-1; 8 positions agree with TRBD2. The CDR3 extends over 11 amino acids. With V trimmed by 1 base and J by 16 bases, 3 bases remained unmatched. Here the CDR3 reads CASSLGTSRFF. CDR3 nucleotides: TGTGCCAGCAGTTTAGGGACTAGCCGATTCTTC.

The CDR3 sequence: CATSDLRSEGTQYF. The CDR3 DNA reads as TGTGCCACCAGTGATTTGCGGTCGGAAGGGACCCAGTACTTC. V and J are TRBV24-1 and TRBJ2-5; no reliable D call. This CDR3 has 14 residues. Germline CDR1 reads KGHDR; CDR2 reads SFDVKD. With 0 bases removed from V and 7 bases from J, the gap between germline ends came to 11 bases.

For the CDR3, the DNA is TGTGCCAGCAAAGTGGGGGGCTACGAGCAGTACTTC. Protein product: CASKVGGYEQYF. The chain recombines TRBV2 with TRBJ2-7; TRBD2 might be the D (6 bases). The CDR3 runs to 12 residues. CDR1 and CDR2 (germline): SNHLY, FYNNEI. Trimming left V 7 bases short and J 3 bases short, with 10 bases between. Variable domain in full (rest from reference TRBV2 and TRBJ2-7): EPEVTQTPSHQVTQMGQEVILRCVPISNHLYFYWYRQILGQKVEFLVSFYNNEISEKSEIFDDQFSVERPDGSNFTLKIRSTKLEDSAMYFCASKVGGYEQYFGPGTRLTVT.

As to this clone: The junction departs from germline at one end; a sequencing error may be responsible. V is TRBV2 and J is TRBJ1-2; TRBD1 is a possible D gene (6 bases). The germline V gene has CDR1 SNHLY and CDR2 FYNNEI. The CDR3 has 13 residues. CDR3 bases: TGTGCCAGCAGAGAAGTGGACAGTGGGGGCTACACCTTC. Protein: CASREVDSGGYTF.

The rearrangement joins TRBV7-3 to TRBJ2-1; a weak D match, TRBD1 (5 bases). The CDR3 loop spans 15 amino acids. V was trimmed by 3 bases and J by 5 bases, leaving 14 bases between them. Germline V gene lookup returns CDR1 SGHTA and CDR2 FQGTGA. The CDR3 DNA follows: TGTGCCAGCAGCTTTACAGGTATCGGTAACAATGAGCAGTTCTTC. It encodes CASSFTGIGNNEQFF.

This clone showed up just a few times. The J gene is TRBJ1-2, the V gene TRBV7-3; D is unclear. Trimming cost V 5 bases and J 3 bases, with 10 bases left between them. Germline CDR1 reads SGHTA; CDR2 reads FQGTGA. This CDR3 region has 13 residues. The CDR3 sequence is CASSPSPDYGYTF. The CDR3 DNA is TGTGCCAGCAGCCCCTCGCCAGACTATGGCTACACCTTC.

The chain has TRBV12-3 or TRBV12-4 and TRBJ1-5, with D unclear. The CDR3 covers 13 residues. V lost 1 base and J lost 5, with 6 bases in between. In DNA, the CDR3 is TGTGCCAGCAGTTTAGGGACCCATCAGCCCCAGCATTTT. It is translated as CASSLGTHQPQHF.

The chain employs TRBV27 and TRBJ2-7; 7 nucleotides agree with TRBD2. CDR1 and CDR2 (germline): MNHEY, SMNVEV (reference sequence). The trim removed 2 bases at V and 3 bases at J, leaving 10 bases unmatched. The CDR3 sequence is 16 residues long. CDR3 in amino acids: CASSLSYQRGNYEQYF. The CDR3 DNA reads as TGTGCCAGCAGTTTAAGCTACCAGCGGGGTAACTACGAGCAGTACTTC.

This chain joins TRBV5-1 and TRBJ1-2; D call uncertain. The V end lost 0 bases, the J end lost 2 bases, and 17 bases lay between the germline ends. The germline CDR1 and CDR2 sequences are SGHRS and YFSETQ. This CDR3 spans 17 amino acids. The CDR3 is CASSLVQKNLRNYGYTF. CDR3 nucleotides: TGCGCCAGCAGCTTGGTACAGAAAAACCTACGAAACTATGGCTACACCTTC.

J is TRBJ2-3 and V is TRBV29-1; possible D gene TRBD2, 6 bases. V shed 7 bases and J shed 4 bases, with 21 bases lying between them. The CDR3 loop spans 15 amino acids. CDR1 and CDR2 from the germline V gene are SQVTM and ANQGSEA. The CDR3 DNA sequence: TGCAGCGCCGTTTCCCCTAGCGAGCATCCAGATACGCAGTATTTT. Translation gives CSAVSPSEHPDTQYF.

The chain carries TRBV19 and TRBJ1-5; 8 bases are shared with TRBD1. Per germline, CDR1 LNHDA and CDR2 SQIVND (reference sequence). The V segment lost 10 bases and the J segment 2 bases; nucleotides outside the gene matches: 13. This CDR3 has 16 amino acids. CDR3 nucleotide sequence: TGTGCCACCCACGAACAGGGGGTAAGTCGCAATCAGCCCCAGCATTTT. Encoded protein: CATHEQGVSRNQPQHF. The full variable domain, its missing parts supplied by reference TRBV19 and TRBJ1-5, is DGGITQSPKYLFRKEGQNVTLSCEQNLNHDAMYWYRQDPGQGLRLIYYSQIVNDFQKGDIAEGYSVSREKKESFPLTVTSAQKNPTAFYLCATHEQGVSRNQPQHFGDGTRLSIL.

This CDR3 is CASSATGTGEKLFF. The CDR3, as DNA: TGTGCCAGCTCAGCGACAGGGACCGGTGAAAAACTGTTTTTT. The rearrangement joins TRBV18 to TRBJ1-4, with TRBD1 identical over 7 bases. CDR1 KGHSH and CDR2 LQKENI come from the germline V gene. The CDR3 sequence is 14 residues long. J lost 7 bases, V lost 5 bases, and 7 bases had no gene match. The full variable domain, rest sourced from reference TRBV18 and TRBJ1-4, is NAGVMQNPRHLVRRRGQEARLRCSPMKGHSHVYWYRQLPEEGLKFMVYLQKENIIDESGMPKERFSAEFPKEGPSILRIQQVVRGDSAAYFCASSATGTGEKLFFGSGTQLSVL.

The chain employs TRBV24-1 and TRBJ1-5; D not certain. Germline-derived CDR1 and CDR2 are KGHDR and SFDVKD. The V end was cut by 9 bases, the J end by 0 bases, with 20 bases between. The CDR3 is 17 residues long. As DNA, the CDR3 is TGTGCCACCCGCCGCTCGACTGACCCGAGTAGCAATCAGCCCCAGCATTTT. Its translation is CATRRSTDPSSNQPQHF.